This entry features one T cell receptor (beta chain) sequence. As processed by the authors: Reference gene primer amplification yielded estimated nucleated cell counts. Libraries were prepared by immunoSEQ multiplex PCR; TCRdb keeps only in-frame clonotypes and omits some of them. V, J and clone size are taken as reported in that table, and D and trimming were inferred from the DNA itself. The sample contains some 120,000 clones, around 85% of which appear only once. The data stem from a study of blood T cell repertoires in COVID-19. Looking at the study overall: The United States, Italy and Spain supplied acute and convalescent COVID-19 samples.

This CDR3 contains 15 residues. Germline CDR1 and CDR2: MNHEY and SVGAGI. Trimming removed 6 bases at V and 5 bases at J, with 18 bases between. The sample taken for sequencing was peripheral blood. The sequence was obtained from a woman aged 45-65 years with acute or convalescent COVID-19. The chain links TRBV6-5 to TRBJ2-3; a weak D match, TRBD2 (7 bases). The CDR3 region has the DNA TGTGCCAGCAGGCAGACGGGGGGCCGCGTAGATACGCAGTATTTT. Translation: CASRQTGGRVDTQYF.